The text below deals with one TCR beta chain. Its antigen is unidentified. The time point here: 2014-2015 season, 7 days after vaccination. Excluded were substance abuse, HIV/AIDS, active cancer, immunomodulatory drugs and active illness. Per germline, CDR1 SGHTA and CDR2 FQGNSA. The CDR3 length is 15 residues. The ends lost 5 bases at V and 8 bases at J; junction bases unmatched: 6. The data belong to a study of follicular helper T cells after annual influenza vaccination. Study at large: Sampling occurred days 0, 7 and 28 after each influenza vaccination. For some subjects, blood spans the 2013-2014, 2014-2015 and 2015-2016 annual vaccinations.

Broader study findings: ICOS+CD38+ cTfh clonality tracked population frequency, and its change tracked circulating plasmablast change.

Only in-frame clones appear in the TCRdb table, and some are missing; sequencing was by immunoSEQ multiplex PCR. The table shows a few thousand clones, with roughly 82% occurring only once. The sample was CXCR5- memory CD4+ T cells sorted from blood, taken 7 days after influenza vaccination. The source is an adult who received the influenza vaccine. This chain connects TRBV7-2 to TRBJ2-1, with TRBD2 identical over 13 bases. In DNA, the CDR3 is TGTGCCAGCAGCCCAGGACTAGCGGGGGAGGATGAGCAGTTCTTC. Residues: CASSPGLAGEDEQFF.